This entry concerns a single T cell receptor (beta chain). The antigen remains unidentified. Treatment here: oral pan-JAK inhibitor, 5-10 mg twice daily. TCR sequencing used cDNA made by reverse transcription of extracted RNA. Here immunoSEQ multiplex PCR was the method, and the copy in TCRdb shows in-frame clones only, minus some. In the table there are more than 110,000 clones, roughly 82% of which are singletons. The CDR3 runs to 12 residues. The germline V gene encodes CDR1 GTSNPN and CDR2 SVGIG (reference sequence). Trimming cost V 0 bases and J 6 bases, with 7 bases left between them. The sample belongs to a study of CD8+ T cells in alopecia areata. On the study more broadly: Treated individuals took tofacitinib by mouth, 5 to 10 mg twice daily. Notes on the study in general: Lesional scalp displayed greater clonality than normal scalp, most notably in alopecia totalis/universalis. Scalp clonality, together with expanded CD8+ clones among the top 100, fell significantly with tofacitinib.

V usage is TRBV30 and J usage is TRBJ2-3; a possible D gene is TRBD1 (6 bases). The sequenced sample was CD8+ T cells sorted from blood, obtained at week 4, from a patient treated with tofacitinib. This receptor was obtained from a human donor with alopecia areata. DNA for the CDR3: TGTGCCTGGAGTGTGACAGGCGATACGCAGTATTTT. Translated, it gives CAWSVTGDTQYF.